This record concerns one TCR beta chain sequence. Its antigen is not identified. This specimen belongs to a study of response to subunit inactivated influenza vaccine. Findings and caveats of the study: Few additional T cells are recruited per seasonal influenza vaccination, authors suggested.

This CDR3 contains 12 residues. The germline V gene has CDR1 SNHLY and CDR2 FYNNEI. V trimming: 8 bases; J trimming: 10 bases; junction bases outside the gene matches: 5. TCRdb reprocessed the RT-PCR reads with MiXCR, giving one entry per CDR3 protein. This sample has 540,000 or so distinct CDR3 sequences; 10% to 15% occur once, and the top ten carry 10% to 15%. V gene TRBV2 combines with J gene TRBJ2-1; 10 bases are a match to TRBD1. The TCR sequence derives from a man over 45 who received an inactivated influenza vaccine. The source material was PBMCs from blood, sampled roughly 6 weeks after vaccination. The CDR3 nucleotides are TGTGCCAGCCAGACAGGGGGCGGGGAGCAGTTCTTC. Translating gives CASQTGGGEQFF.